A selection of T cell receptor beta chains follows, all from one sample in a study of blood T cells in healthy people across ages. TCRdb reanalysed the 5' RACE reads using MiXCR and keeps one entry per CDR3 protein. Of over 1,500,000 distinct CDR3 sequences listed, around half are singletons. Sequencing was done on a sample of blood. These receptors were collected from a woman in her 40s in good health. Both conserved end residues are part of each CDR3. D genes are given only for firm matches. Size tells how often a clone was seen (once, few, many) or the class of an expanded clone, and some rows leave it out.

V gene,D gene,clone size,J gene,CDR3 protein,CDR3 DNA
TRBV6-6,TRBD1,once,TRBJ2-4,CASSYPGQSYNEQYF,TGTGCCAGCAGTTACCCGGGACAGTCCTACAATGAGCAGTACTTC
TRBV28,-,-,TRBJ2-3,CASSLGVLRDSSTDTQYF,TGTGCCAGCAGTTTAGGTGTTCTCAGGGATTCCAGCACAGATACGCAGTATTTT
TRBV28,-,few,TRBJ1-1,CASSLMENTEAFF,TGTGCCAGCAGTTTAATGGAGAACACTGAAGCTTTCTTT
TRBV20-1,TRBD1,-,TRBJ2-5,CSATTGAVVETQYF,TGCAGTGCTACGACAGGGGCCGTCGTGGAGACCCAGTACTTC
TRBV7-2,-,-,TRBJ2-5,CASSTLPGVQETQYF,TGTGCCAGCAGCACTCTACCGGGTGTACAAGAGACCCAGTACTTC
TRBV20-1,-,few,TRBJ2-5,CSAWGGKETQYF,TGCAGTGCCTGGGGGGGCAAAGAGACCCAGTACTTC
TRBV7-6,TRBD2,once,TRBJ2-7,CASSPGKAGGAWDEQYF,TGTGCCAGCAGCCCAGGGAAAGCGGGGGGAGCTTGGGATGAGCAGTACTTC
TRBV5-1,TRBD2,few,TRBJ2-3,CASSLSFSGSTDTQYF,TGCGCCAGCAGCTTGTCTTTTAGCGGGTCCACAGATACGCAGTATTTT
TRBV7-9,-,-,TRBJ1-2,CASSLSFGSNYGYTF,TGTGCCAGCAGCTTATCATTTGGGTCTAACTATGGCTACACCTTC
TRBV7-9,TRBD1,few,TRBJ2-3,CASSPRTGMPDTQYF,TGTGCCAGCAGCCCGCGGACAGGGATGCCAGATACGCAGTATTTT
TRBV7-3,-,-,TRBJ2-1,CASSLQGPALNEQFF,TGTGCCAGCAGCTTACAGGGTCCCGCTCTCAATGAGCAGTTCTTC
TRBV28,TRBD1,-,TRBJ2-7,CARSAQTGTGFYEQYF,TGTGCCCGCAGTGCCCAAACCGGGACAGGGTTTTACGAGCAGTACTTC
TRBV29-1,TRBD1,many,TRBJ2-1,CSDSSPGQAHGEQFF,TGCAGCGACTCATCTCCGGGACAGGCCCACGGTGAGCAGTTCTTC
TRBV2,-,few,TRBJ2-5,CASSRWNQETQYF,TGTGCCAGCAGTCGCTGGAACCAAGAGACCCAGTACTTC
TRBV27,-,-,TRBJ2-7,CASRPGGTGYEQYF,TGTGCCAGCCGACCCGGGGGTACGGGCTACGAGCAGTACTTC
TRBV5-1,TRBD2,-,TRBJ2-1,CASAQAAGDEQFF,TGCGCCAGCGCCCAGGCAGCGGGGGATGAGCAGTTCTTC
TRBV20-1,-,-,TRBJ1-2,CSAKLLRPDGYTF,TGCAGCGCAAAGTTACTGCGGCCTGATGGCTACACCTTC
TRBV29-1,TRBD1,-,TRBJ1-2,CSVAGTGADYGYIF,TGCAGCGTTGCCGGGACAGGGGCCGACTATGGCTACATCTTC
TRBV20-1,-,-,TRBJ2-6,CSASPWGAGANVLTF,TGCAGTGCTAGTCCTTGGGGAGCTGGGGCCAACGTCCTGACTTTC
TRBV11-2,TRBD2,-,TRBJ2-7,CASSRSGGVSSYEQYF,TGTGCCAGCAGTAGGAGCGGGGGGGTGAGCTCCTACGAGCAGTACTTC
TRBV4-1,-,few,TRBJ1-4,CASRHEQGTANEKLFF,TGCGCCAGCAGGCACGAACAGGGCACTGCCAATGAAAAACTGTTTTTT
TRBV25-1,TRBD1,-,TRBJ1-2,CASSGGGEYYGYTF,TGTGCCAGCAGCGGAGGGGGCGAATACTATGGCTACACCTTC
TRBV20-1,TRBD2,-,TRBJ2-6,CSASPLGGIGGANVPTF,TGCAGTGCTAGTCCATTGGGAGGGATCGGTGGGGCCAACGTCCCGACTTTC
TRBV11-2,TRBD1,-,TRBJ2-1,CASSRPSGQGYNEQFF,TGTGCCAGCAGCCGGCCGTCGGGACAGGGATACAATGAGCAGTTCTTC
TRBV2,-,-,TRBJ2-7,CASIRDINYEQYF,TGTGCCAGCATCCGGGACATTAACTACGAGCAGTACTTC
TRBV4-3,-,few,TRBJ1-1,CASSKLAVNTEAFF,TGCGCCAGCAGCAAGTTAGCTGTGAACACTGAAGCTTTCTTT
TRBV4-1,-,once,TRBJ2-5,CASSQIRELYQETQYF,TGCGCCAGCAGCCAAATCCGAGAACTCTACCAAGAGACCCAGTACTTC
TRBV5-1,-,-,TRBJ2-5,CASSDTSPQETQYF,TGCGCCAGCAGCGACACTAGTCCCCAAGAGACCCAGTACTTC
TRBV7-2,-,few,TRBJ2-7,CASSLMPGYGEQYF,TGTGCCAGCAGCTTAATGCCAGGGTACGGCGAGCAGTACTTC
TRBV4-3,-,-,TRBJ2-5,CASSQVIFQTQYF,TGCGCCAGCAGCCAAGTGATCTTTCAGACCCAGTACTTC
TRBV7-9,-,-,TRBJ2-1,CASTSTGGGNEQFF,TGTGCCAGCACCTCAACAGGGGGAGGGAATGAGCAGTTCTTC
TRBV28,-,-,TRBJ1-1,CASSSGSITLSPPNTEAFF,TGTGCCAGCAGTTCAGGGTCTATTACGTTATCCCCCCCGAACACTGAAGCTTTCTTT
TRBV28,-,few,TRBJ2-5,CASRGGVQETQYF,TGTGCCAGCAGGGGCGGGGTACAAGAGACCCAGTACTTC
TRBV29-1,TRBD1,-,TRBJ2-3,CSVDTWGTGEQYF,TGCAGCGTTGACACGTGGGGGACAGGGGAGCAGTATTTT
TRBV6-2/TRBV6-3,-,-,TRBJ2-7,CASSAPEGRPSYEQYF,TGTGCCAGCAGTGCTCCGGAGGGGAGGCCCTCCTACGAGCAGTACTTC
TRBV20-1,TRBD2,-,TRBJ2-1,CSARDFSGGYNEQFF,TGCAGTGCTAGAGATTTTAGCGGGGGGTACAATGAGCAGTTCTTC
TRBV5-1,-,-,TRBJ2-1,CASSSTSTGYEQFF,TGCGCCAGCAGCTCGACGTCTACGGGCTACGAGCAGTTCTTC
TRBV6-5,-,-,TRBJ1-1,CASGVGLCEAFF,TGTGCCAGCGGGGTAGGGCTCTGTGAAGCTTTCTTT
TRBV2,-,few,TRBJ1-2,CASYGGGRPYGYTF,TGTGCCAGCTACGGGGGGGGCAGACCCTATGGCTACACCTTC
TRBV27,-,once,TRBJ2-4,CASSPIARASIAKNIQYF,TGTGCCAGCAGCCCCATTGCGCGCGCAAGCATAGCCAAAAACATTCAGTACTTC
TRBV3-1,-,few,TRBJ2-7,CASSPTGGSRSYEQYF,TGTGCCAGCAGCCCGACGGGGGGCAGCCGCTCCTACGAGCAGTACTTC
TRBV20-1,-,-,TRBJ1-6,CSCQTHELNSPLHF,TGCAGTTGTCAGACACATGAGCTGAATTCACCCCTCCACTTT
TRBV6-6,TRBD1,-,TRBJ2-1,CASSFPPARGMVYEQFF,TGTGCCAGCAGTTTCCCTCCGGCCAGGGGGATGGTCTATGAGCAGTTCTTC
TRBV20-1,TRBD2,few,TRBJ2-1,CSARGGTSGVDEQFF,TGCAGTGCTAGGGGTGGGACTAGCGGGGTAGATGAGCAGTTCTTC
TRBV6-5,TRBD1,-,TRBJ2-7,CASSYSGQESSYEQYF,TGTGCCAGCAGTTACTCAGGACAGGAAAGCTCCTACGAGCAGTACTTC
TRBV28,TRBD2,once,TRBJ2-1,CASSLPRGAGTNEQFF,TGTGCCAGCAGTTTACCCCGGGGAGCGGGGACCAATGAGCAGTTCTTC
TRBV3-1,-,-,TRBJ2-7,CASSQDMESYNEQYF,TGTGCCAGCAGCCAAGATATGGAATCCTACAATGAGCAGTACTTC
TRBV20-1,TRBD1,many,TRBJ2-7,CSASFPGGRDEQYF,TGCAGTGCTAGTTTTCCAGGGGGAAGGGACGAGCAGTACTTC
TRBV24-1,-,-,TRBJ1-1,CATSGPGIPEAFF,TGTGCCACCTCGGGCCCAGGGATCCCTGAAGCTTTCTTT